Presented here are 8 T cell receptor beta chains from one specimen sequenced in a study of response to subunit inactivated influenza vaccine. TCRdb reprocessed the RT-PCR reads via MiXCR and lists one record per CDR3 protein. The sample yields more than 500,000 distinct CDR3 sequences, 11% seen once. The sample also formed part of further work on T cells expressing NK-cell markers. From that second work: TCR beta libraries carry UMIs added by 5'RACE template switching.

Sequenced material: PBMCs from blood, taken on the day of vaccination. The receptors originated from a man aged 50 to 60 who received an inactivated influenza vaccine.

The chain uses TRBV5-1 and TRBJ2-3; D gene uncertain. V shed 0 bases and J shed 5 bases, with 16 bases lying between them. The CDR3 loop spans 16 amino acids. Germline assignment: CDR1 SGHRS and CDR2 YFSETQ. CDR3: CASSLGNAVRVDTQYF. In nucleotides, the CDR3 is TGCGCCAGCAGCTTGGGAAACGCGGTTCGTGTAGATACGCAGTATTTT.

There are many counts of this clonotype. The genes are TRBV6-5 and TRBJ1-4; 7 nucleotides match TRBD1. The CDR3 extends over 15 amino acids. Germline CDR1 MNHEY, CDR2 SVGAGI. The V and J ends lost 0 bases and 12 bases, in that order; junction bases with no gene match: 10. CDR3 amino acids: CASSYSTQGRRELFF. CDR3 in DNA: TGTGCCAGCAGTTACTCGACACAGGGGCGGAGGGAACTGTTTTTT.

This chain uses TRBV5-6 with TRBJ1-1, with D hard to call. The CDR3 has 13 residues. CDR1 SGHDT and CDR2 YYEEEE come from the germline V gene. V was cut by 4 bases and J by 0 bases, with 7 bases left in between. The CDR3 DNA sequence: TGTGCCAGCAGCCGACGGCTGAACACTGAAGCTTTCTTT. Protein: CASSRRLNTEAFF. Looking up the rest from reference TRBV5-6 and TRBJ1-1 gives the full variable domain: DAGVTQSPTHLIKTRGQQVTLRCSPKSGHDTVSWYQQALGQGPQFIFQYYEEEERQRGNFPDRFSGHQFPNYSSELNVNALLLGDSALYLCASSRRLNTEAFFGQGTRLTVV.

In its sample, this clonotype was seen a few times. The chain links TRBV11-3 to TRBJ2-1; 12 bases align to TRBD2. J gave up 0 bases and V 6 bases, and 6 bases lay outside the gene matches. The germline gives CDR1 SGHNT, CDR2 YENEEA. The CDR3 runs 17 residues. The CDR3 sequence: CASSPPTSGSSYNEQFF. For the CDR3, the DNA is TGTGCCAGCAGTCCCCCGACTAGCGGGAGCTCCTACAATGAGCAGTTCTTC.

The chain joins TRBV5-1 to TRBJ1-4; TRBD1 matches at 9 bases. The germline V gene has CDR1 SGHRS and CDR2 YFSETQ. The CDR3 is 15 amino acids. Trimming at V came to 4 bases and at J to 3 bases, leaving 4 bases not matched to a gene. In nucleotides, the CDR3 is TGCGCCAGCAGCAGTGGGACAGGGCCTAATGAAAAACTGTTTTTT. Encoded protein: CASSSGTGPNEKLFF. The full variable domain, rest sourced from reference TRBV5-1 and TRBJ1-4, is KAGVTQTPRYLIKTRGQQVTLSCSPISGHRSVSWYQQTPGQGLQFLFEYFSETQRNKGNFPGRFSGRQFSNSRSEMNVSTLELGDSALYLCASSSGTGPNEKLFFGSGTQLSVL.

The gene calls are TRBV5-6 and TRBJ2-7; 8 nucleotides line up with TRBD2. The germline gives CDR1 SGHDT, CDR2 YYEEEE. The CDR3 consists of 16 residues. The trim removed 0 bases at V and 2 bases at J, leaving 7 bases unmatched. The CDR3 sequence: CASSLVGSGTTYEQYF. For the CDR3, the DNA is TGTGCCAGCAGCTTGGTTGGTAGCGGGACGACCTACGAGCAGTACTTC.

The genes are TRBV7-2 and TRBJ2-5; the D is unclear. The CDR3 loop spans 13 amino acids. Trimming took 1 base from V and 6 from J, leaving 9 bases between them. Germline-derived CDR1 and CDR2 are SGHTA and FQGNSA. CDR3 residues: CASSLGGIKTQYF. The CDR3 region has the DNA TGTGCCAGCAGCTTAGGGGGAATAAAGACCCAGTACTTC. The full variable domain, with the rest looked up from reference TRBV7-2 and TRBJ2-5, is GAGVSQSPSNKVTEKGKDVELRCDPISGHTALYWYRQSLGQGLEFLIYFQGNSAPDKSGLPSDRFSAERTGGSVSTLTIQRTQQEDSAVYLCASSLGGIKTQYFGPGTRLLVL.

This clonotype was observed at least ten times. The chain couples TRBV9 to TRBJ2-5; TRBD1 matches 9 bases. J was trimmed by 2 bases and V by 3 bases; bases with no gene match: 2. The CDR3 has 14 amino acids. Germline assignment: CDR1 SGDLS and CDR2 YYNGEE. In nucleotides, the CDR3 is TGTGCCAGCAGCGCGGGACAGGGTCAAGAGACCCAGTACTTC. Its protein is CASSAGQGQETQYF. Together with reference TRBV9 and TRBJ2-5, the CDR3 gives the full variable domain: DSGVTQTPKHLITATGQRVTLRCSPRSGDLSVYWYQQSLDQGLQFLIQYYNGEERAKGNILERFSAQQFPDLHSELNLSSLELGDSALYFCASSAGQGQETQYFGPGTRLLVL.